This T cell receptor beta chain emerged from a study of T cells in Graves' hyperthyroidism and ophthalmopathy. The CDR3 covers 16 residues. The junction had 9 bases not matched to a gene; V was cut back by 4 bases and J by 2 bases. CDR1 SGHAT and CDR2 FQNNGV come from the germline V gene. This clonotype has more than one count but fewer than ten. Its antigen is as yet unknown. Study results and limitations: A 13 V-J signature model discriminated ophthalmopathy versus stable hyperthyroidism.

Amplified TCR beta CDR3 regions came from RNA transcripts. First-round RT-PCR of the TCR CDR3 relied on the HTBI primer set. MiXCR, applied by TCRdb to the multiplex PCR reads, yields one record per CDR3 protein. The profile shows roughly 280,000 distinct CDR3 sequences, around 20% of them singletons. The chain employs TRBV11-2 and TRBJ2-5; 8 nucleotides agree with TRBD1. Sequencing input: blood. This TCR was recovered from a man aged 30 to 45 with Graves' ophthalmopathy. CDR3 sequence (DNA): TGTGCCAGCAGCTCAATTTTCAGGGGGCGTCAAGAGACCCAGTACTTC. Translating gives CASSSIFRGRQETQYF.